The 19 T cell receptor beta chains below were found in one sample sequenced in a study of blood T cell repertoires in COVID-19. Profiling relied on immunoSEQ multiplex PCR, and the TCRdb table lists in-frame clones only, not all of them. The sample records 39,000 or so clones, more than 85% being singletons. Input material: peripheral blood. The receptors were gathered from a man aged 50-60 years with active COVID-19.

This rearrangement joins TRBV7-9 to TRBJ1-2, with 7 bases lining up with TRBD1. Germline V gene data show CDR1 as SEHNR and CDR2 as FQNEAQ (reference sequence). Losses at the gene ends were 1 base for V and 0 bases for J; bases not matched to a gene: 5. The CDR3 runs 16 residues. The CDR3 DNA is TGTGCCAGCAGCTTAGAAGACAGGGAGACTAACTATGGCTACACCTTC. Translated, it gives CASSLEDRETNYGYTF.

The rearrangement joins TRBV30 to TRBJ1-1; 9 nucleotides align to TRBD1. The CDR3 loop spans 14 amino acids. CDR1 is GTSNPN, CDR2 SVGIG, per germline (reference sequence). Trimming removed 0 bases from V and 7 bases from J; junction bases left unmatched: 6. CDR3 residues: CAWSVGTGWGEAFF. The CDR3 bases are TGTGCCTGGAGTGTCGGGACAGGGTGGGGTGAAGCTTTCTTT.

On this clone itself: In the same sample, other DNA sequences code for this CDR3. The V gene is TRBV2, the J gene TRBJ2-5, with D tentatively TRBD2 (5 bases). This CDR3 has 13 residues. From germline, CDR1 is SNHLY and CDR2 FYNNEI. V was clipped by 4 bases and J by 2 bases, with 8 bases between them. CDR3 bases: TGTGCCAGCAGTGGGACTGGACAAGAGACCCAGTACTTC. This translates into CASSGTGQETQYF.

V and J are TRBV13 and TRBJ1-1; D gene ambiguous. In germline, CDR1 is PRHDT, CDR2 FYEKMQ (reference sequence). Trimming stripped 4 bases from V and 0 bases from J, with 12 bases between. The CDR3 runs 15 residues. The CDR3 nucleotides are TGTGCCAGCAGCTGGCTACAGCTCATGAACACTGAAGCTTTCTTT. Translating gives CASSWLQLMNTEAFF. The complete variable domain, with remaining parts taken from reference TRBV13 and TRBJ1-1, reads AAGVIQSPRHLIKEKRETATLKCYPIPRHDTVYWYQQGPGQDPQFLISFYEKMQSDKGSIPDRFSAQQFSDYHSELNMSSLELGDSALYFCASSWLQLMNTEAFFGQGTRLTVV.

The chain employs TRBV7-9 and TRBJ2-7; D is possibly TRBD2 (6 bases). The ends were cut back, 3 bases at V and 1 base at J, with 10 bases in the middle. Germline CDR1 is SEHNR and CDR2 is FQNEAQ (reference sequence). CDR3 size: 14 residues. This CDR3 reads CASSFVGGSYEQYF. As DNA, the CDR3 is TGTGCCAGCAGCTTTGTTGGGGGGTCCTACGAGCAGTACTTC.

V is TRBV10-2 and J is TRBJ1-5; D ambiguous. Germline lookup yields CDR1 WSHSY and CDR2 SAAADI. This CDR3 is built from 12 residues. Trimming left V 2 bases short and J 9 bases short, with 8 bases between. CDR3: CASSEPSRPQHF. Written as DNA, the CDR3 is TGCGCCAGCAGTGAGCCTTCTAGGCCCCAGCATTTT.

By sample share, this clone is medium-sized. CDR3 residues: CASSYKGNEQYF. For the CDR3, the DNA is TGTGCCAGCAGTTACAAGGGGAACGAGCAGTACTTC. The genes are TRBV6-5 and TRBJ2-7; a weak D match, TRBD1 (5 bases). This CDR3 comprises 12 residues. In germline, CDR1 is MNHEY, CDR2 SVGAGI. V lost 2 bases and J lost 5, with 7 bases in between.

The CDR3 loop reads CASYTFGQFNEKLFF. The CDR3 bases are TGTGCCAGCTATACTTTCGGACAGTTTAATGAAAAACTGTTTTTT. The chain links TRBV7-9 to TRBJ1-4; a weak D match, TRBD1 (6 bases). V was cut by 8 bases and J by 4 bases, with 17 bases left in between. Germline V CDR1 and CDR2: SEHNR, FQNEAQ (reference sequence). The CDR3 spans 15 residues.

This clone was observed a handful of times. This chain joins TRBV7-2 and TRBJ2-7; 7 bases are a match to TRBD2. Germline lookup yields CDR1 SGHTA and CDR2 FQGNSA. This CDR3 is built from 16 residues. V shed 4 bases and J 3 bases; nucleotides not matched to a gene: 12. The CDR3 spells CASSSPTSRPFYEQYF. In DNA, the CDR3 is TGTGCCAGCAGCTCCCCGACTAGCCGACCCTTCTACGAGCAGTACTTC.

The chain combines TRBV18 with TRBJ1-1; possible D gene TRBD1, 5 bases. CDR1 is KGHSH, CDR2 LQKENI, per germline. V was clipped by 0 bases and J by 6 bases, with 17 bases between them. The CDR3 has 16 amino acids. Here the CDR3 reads CASSPPGLAGRAEAFF. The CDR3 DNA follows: TGTGCCAGCTCACCACCGGGTCTGGCAGGGAGGGCTGAAGCTTTCTTT.

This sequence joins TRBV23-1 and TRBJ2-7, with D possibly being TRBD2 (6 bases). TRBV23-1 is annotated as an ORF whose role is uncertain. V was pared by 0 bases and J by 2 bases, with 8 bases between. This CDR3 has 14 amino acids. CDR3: CASSQSRGTYEQYF. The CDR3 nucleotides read TGCGCCAGCAGTCAATCGCGGGGTACCTACGAGCAGTACTTC.

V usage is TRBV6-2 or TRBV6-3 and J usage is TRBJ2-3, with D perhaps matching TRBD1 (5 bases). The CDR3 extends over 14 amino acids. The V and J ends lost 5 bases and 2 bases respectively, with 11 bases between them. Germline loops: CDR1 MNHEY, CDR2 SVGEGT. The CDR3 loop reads CASSTDSNTDTQYF. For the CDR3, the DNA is TGTGCCAGCAGTACCGACAGTAACACAGATACGCAGTATTTT.

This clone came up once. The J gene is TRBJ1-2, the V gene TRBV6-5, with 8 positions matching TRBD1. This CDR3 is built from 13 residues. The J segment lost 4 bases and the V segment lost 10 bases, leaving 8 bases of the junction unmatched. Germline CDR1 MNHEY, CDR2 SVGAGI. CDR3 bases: TGTGCCACCTTGGACAGGGAGAGCTATGGCTACACCTTC. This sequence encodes CATLDRESYGYTF.

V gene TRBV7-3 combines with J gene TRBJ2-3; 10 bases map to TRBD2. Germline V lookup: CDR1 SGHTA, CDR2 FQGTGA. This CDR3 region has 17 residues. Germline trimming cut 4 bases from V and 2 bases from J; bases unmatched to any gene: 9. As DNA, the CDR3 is TGTGCCAGCAGCTACCAAGCGGGAGGGAGCATCACAGATACGCAGTATTTT. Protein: CASSYQAGGSITDTQYF.

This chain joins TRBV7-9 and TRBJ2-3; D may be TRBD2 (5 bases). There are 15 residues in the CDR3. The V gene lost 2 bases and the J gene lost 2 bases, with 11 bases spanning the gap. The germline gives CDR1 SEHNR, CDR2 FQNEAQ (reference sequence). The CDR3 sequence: CASSLMGAITDTQYF. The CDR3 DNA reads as TGTGCCAGCAGCTTAATGGGAGCGATCACAGATACGCAGTATTTT.

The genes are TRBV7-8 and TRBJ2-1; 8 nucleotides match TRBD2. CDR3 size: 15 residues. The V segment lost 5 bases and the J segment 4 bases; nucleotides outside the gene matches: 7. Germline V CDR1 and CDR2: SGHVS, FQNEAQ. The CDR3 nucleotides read TGTGCCAGCAGCACCTCCCGACTAGCGTACAATGAGCAGTTCTTC. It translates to CASSTSRLAYNEQFF.

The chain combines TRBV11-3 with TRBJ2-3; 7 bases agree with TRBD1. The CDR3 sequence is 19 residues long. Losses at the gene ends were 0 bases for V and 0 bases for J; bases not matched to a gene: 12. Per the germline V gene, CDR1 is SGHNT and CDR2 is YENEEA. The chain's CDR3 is CASSLDHHRDSRSTDTQYF. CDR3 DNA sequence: TGTGCCAGCAGCTTAGATCACCACCGGGACAGCCGAAGCACAGATACGCAGTATTTT.

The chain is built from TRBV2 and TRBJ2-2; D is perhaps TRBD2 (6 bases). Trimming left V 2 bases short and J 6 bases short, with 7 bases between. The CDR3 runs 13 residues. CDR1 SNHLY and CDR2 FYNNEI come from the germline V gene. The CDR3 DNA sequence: TGTGCCAGCAGTGAACTAGCGTCCGGGGAGCTGTTTTTT. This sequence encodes CASSELASGELFF.

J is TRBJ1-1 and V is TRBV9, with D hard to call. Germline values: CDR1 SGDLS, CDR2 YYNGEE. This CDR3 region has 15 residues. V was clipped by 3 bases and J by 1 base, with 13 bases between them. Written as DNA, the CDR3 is TGTGCCAGCAGCGCCCCCGGGAGGGAGAACACTGAAGCTTTCTTT. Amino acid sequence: CASSAPGRENTEAFF.